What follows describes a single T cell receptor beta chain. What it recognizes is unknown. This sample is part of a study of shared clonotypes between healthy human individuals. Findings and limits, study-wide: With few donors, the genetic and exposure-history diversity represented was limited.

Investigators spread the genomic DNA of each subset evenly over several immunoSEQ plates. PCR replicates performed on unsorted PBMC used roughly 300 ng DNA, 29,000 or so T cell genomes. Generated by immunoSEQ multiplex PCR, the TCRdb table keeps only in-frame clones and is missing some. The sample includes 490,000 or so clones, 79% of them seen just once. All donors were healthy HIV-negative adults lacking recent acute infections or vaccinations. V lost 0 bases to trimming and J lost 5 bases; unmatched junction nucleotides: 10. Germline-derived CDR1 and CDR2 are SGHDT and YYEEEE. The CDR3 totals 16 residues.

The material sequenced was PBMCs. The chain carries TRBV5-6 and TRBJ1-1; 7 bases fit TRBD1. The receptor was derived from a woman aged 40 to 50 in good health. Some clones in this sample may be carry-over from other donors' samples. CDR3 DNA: TGTGCCAGCAGCTTGGGGACAGGTCCCCTTAGAACTGAAGCTTTCTTT. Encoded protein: CASSLGTGPLRTEAFF.